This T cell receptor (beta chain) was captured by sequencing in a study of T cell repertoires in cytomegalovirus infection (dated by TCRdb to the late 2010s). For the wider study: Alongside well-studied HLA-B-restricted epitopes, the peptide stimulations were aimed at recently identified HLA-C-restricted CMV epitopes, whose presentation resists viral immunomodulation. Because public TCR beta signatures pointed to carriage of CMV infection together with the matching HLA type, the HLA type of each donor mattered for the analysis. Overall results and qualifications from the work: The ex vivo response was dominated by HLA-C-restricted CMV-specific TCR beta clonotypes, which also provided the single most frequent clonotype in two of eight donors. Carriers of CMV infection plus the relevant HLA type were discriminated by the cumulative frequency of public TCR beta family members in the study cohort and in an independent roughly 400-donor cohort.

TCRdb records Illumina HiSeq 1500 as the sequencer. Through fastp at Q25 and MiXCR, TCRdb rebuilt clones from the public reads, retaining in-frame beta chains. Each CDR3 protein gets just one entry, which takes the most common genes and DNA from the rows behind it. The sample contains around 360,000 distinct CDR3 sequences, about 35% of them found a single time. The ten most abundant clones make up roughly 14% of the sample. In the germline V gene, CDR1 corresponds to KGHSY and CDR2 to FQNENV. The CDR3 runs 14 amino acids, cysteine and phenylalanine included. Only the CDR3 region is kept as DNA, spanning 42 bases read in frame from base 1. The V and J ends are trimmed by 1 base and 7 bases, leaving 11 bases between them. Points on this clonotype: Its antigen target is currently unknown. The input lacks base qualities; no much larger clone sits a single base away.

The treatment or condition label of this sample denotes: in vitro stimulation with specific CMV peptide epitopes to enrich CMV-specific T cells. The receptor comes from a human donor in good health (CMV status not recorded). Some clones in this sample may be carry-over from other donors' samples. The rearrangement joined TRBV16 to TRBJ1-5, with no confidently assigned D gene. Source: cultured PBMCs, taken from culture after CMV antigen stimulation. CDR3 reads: CASSQFSQDQPQHF. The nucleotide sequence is TGTGCCAGCAGCCAATTTTCCCAGGACCAGCCCCAGCATTTT.